This TCR beta chain emerged from a study of T cell clones after liver transplantation. On the study more broadly: Pre-transplant mixed lymphocyte reactions yielded third-party-reactive TCRbeta sequences as comparators for graft-donor-reactive sequences.

Some clones are missing from TCRdb's copy, which holds only in-frame ones; the method was immunoSEQ multiplex PCR. This repertoire shows 60,000 or so clones, roughly 70% found once; its top ten account for around 9.7%. CDR1 LGHNA and CDR2 YNFKEQ come from the germline V gene. The CDR3 totals 16 residues. Trimming removed 4 bases from V and 6 bases from J; junction bases left unmatched: 9. The clonotype was recovered from a human patient who received a liver transplant. Certain T cells may be donor cells from the graft. V usage is TRBV4-2 and J usage is TRBJ2-2; TRBD2 agrees at 9 bases. This sample comprised CD4+ T cells from blood, obtained at the 22-month timepoint. CDR3 bases: TGTGCCAGCAGCCCCTACGGCGGGGGGGCCGCCGGGGAGCTGTTTTTT. It translates to CASSPYGGGAAGELFF.